The present T cell receptor beta chain was sequenced within a study of cytomegalovirus exposure and HLA in healthy donors. Study-wide findings and caveats: Reports indicated that the classifier achieved high specificity and sensitivity in diagnosing cytomegalovirus status. Among TCR beta chains, those listed as cytomegalovirus-associated numbered some 160.

It was with 60 Vbeta and 13 Jbeta primers that the PCR ran. Measured with immunoSEQ multiplex PCR; TCRdb has only the in-frame clones, and not every one. The table includes 150,000 to 200,000 clones, around three quarters detected once. As regards this clone: Its target is not known.

The TCR comes from a man in his forties or fifties in good health and CMV-seronegative. Sequencing was carried out using PBMCs.

The CDR3 sequence is CASSWLGAKEPQHF. DNA of the CDR3: TGTGCCAGTAGTTGGTTGGGGGCCAAGGAGCCCCAGCATTTT. The V and J genes are TRBV19 and TRBJ1-5; tentative D call: TRBD1 (6 bases). Deletions cut 5 bases from V and 8 bases from J, with 16 bases between. This CDR3 contains 14 residues. Germline loops: CDR1 LNHDA, CDR2 SQIVND (reference sequence).